This T cell receptor beta chain was recorded in a study of shared clonotypes between healthy human individuals (dated by TCRdb to between 2020 and 2021). Context from the whole study: The cohort included three men and a couple of women between 18 and 49 years of age. For each donor, three plates each were used for CD4 naive and CD4 memory, two plates were used for CD8 naive, and one plate was used for CD8 memory. To estimate repertoire size and how much clonotypes are shared between individuals, the study performed deep sequencing of blood TCR repertoires from roughly five healthy adults. Different laboratories and diverse techniques were used to prepare libraries and sequence TCR repertoires, to increase sequencing depth and limit assay-specific biases. Leukapheresis yielded between about 0.94 and 10 billion PBMCs per donor. The study at large found these results: Compared with non-shared clonotypes, the clonotypes found in all four sorted-subset donors had higher generation probabilities. Rarefaction of sorted-subset datasets indicated incomplete sequencing despite the large sequencing depth. Estimated clonotype richness was generally larger for naive than for memory subsets. Across four donors, approximately 4.9% of naive CD4, around 3.5% of naive CD8, about 2% of memory CD4, and roughly 0.41% of memory CD8 clonotypes were shared. Pairwise subsampling indicated that sequencing depth was expected to affect the degree of clonotype sharing among donors. The genetic and exposure-history diversity represented was limited by the small number of donors. Only blood was sampled, and tissue TCR repertoires likely differ from those in blood.

As for this clone: This receptor's antigen is unknown. Base quality data are lacking; no much larger clone is found one base away.

CD8 naive samples were CD45RO-negative cells positively selected for CCR7, giving a CD45RA+CCR7+ population that excluded TemRA cells. The donors were healthy, HIV-negative adults with no recently reported acute infections or vaccinations. Only Caucasian adults living in Nashville, Tennessee, USA were represented among the donors. After blood collection by leukapheresis, PBMCs were isolated using Ficoll-Histopaque density gradient centrifugation and then cryopreserved in the vapor phase of liquid nitrogen. Purity and quantity of every magnetically sorted T cell population were checked by analytical flow cytometry. From each sorted fraction, genomic DNA was isolated and quantified by UV absorbance on a Nanodrop 2000c. Trimmed from V: 3 bases; trimmed from J: 6 bases; junction bases lacking a gene match: 9. From the cysteine through the phenylalanine, the CDR3 covers 15 amino acids. The retained sequence is limited to the CDR3, 45 bases, with the frame set at the first base. From the germline V gene, CDR1 is SGHRS and CDR2 is YFSETQ.

Using the deep immunoSEQ assay, multiplex PCR amplified TCR CDR3 regions from genomic DNA. Extracted genomic DNA from each cell subset was spread evenly across all wells of several immunoSEQ 96-well plates, with each plate serving as a replicate. For sorted subsets, each replicate PCR was loaded with approximately 190 ng genomic DNA, equivalent to 25,000 to 35,000 T cell genomes. Purified libraries were quantified with a Qubit 3.0 fluorometer, sized on a Bioanalyzer 2100, and re-quantified with the KAPA Library Quantification kit. Every immunoSEQ 96-well plate was sequenced on a dedicated single-read 150-cycle Illumina NextSeq 550 flow cell. Turning to the authors' computational methods: Because the immunoSEQ output held only junctional sequences and lacked quality scores, the filtering could not match the filtering applied to full-length reads. To assign V/J genes and CDR3, sequences were annotated against IMGT germline references using PyIR, a Python wrapper for IgBLAST v1.9. Any read was removed if the V/J assignment was weak (E-value above 1e-6), the CDR3 was missing, or the read contained stop codons, out-of-frame junctions, or ambiguous translated residues. A V3J clonotype was defined by an identical inferred V gene, J gene, and CDR3 amino acid sequence. Percentage overlap between repertoires was calculated by dividing the number of shared unique clonotypes by the size of the smaller repertoire. Richness of each repertoire was evaluated using RTK rarefaction, the Chao1 estimator, and Recon v2.1 estimates of unobserved clonotypes. For all TCRbeta clonotypes obtained by the gDNA method from several donors, generation probabilities were computed with OLGA. This is the immuneACCESS table as TCRdb keeps it, with only in-frame sequences that have V and J called. A part of the clones is gone; compared with another copy, unresolved V genes explain less than half, and the rest is unexplained. The V and J calls and clone size come from that table; D and trimming were worked out from the DNA. The sample includes about 680,000 clones, with about 91% observed a single time. The ten most abundant clones make up 24% of the sample.

The sequence links TRBV5-1 to TRBJ2-7, with 10 junctional bases fitting TRBD1. The TCR comes from a man aged 25 to 40 in good health. The source material was naive CD8+ T cells sorted from blood. What this sample's cell subset or site label stands for: CD45RA+CCR7+. The CDR3: CASSSLDRGRPEQYF. Read as DNA, the sequence is TGCGCCAGCAGCTCCCTCGACAGGGGGCGCCCCGAGCAGTACTTC.